These T cell receptor beta chains were read from a single sample in a study of shared clonotypes between healthy human individuals. Profiling relied on immunoSEQ multiplex PCR, and the TCRdb table lists in-frame clones only, not all of them. The sample consists of about 1 million clones, 65% to 75% of them appearing once. Sequenced sample: memory CD4+ T cells sorted from blood. The source is a man between 18 and 29 years old in good health. The CDR3 runs from the conserved cysteine through the conserved F or W. Fields, in order: J gene, V gene, clone size, D gene, CDR3 protein, CDR3 DNA. The D gene is left open where the match is weak. Clone size is stated in some rows and not others, as once, few, many or a class when expanded.

J: TRBJ1-2
V: TRBV4-1
size: .
D: .
CDR3: CASSQETGYNYGYTF
DNA: TGCGCCAGCAGCCAAGAGACGGGTTATAACTATGGCTACACCTTC

J: TRBJ2-2
V: TRBV5-3
size: .
D: .
CDR3: CARSETATNTGELFF
DNA: TGTGCCAGAAGCGAGACAGCCACGAACACCGGGGAGCTGTTTTTT

J: TRBJ1-6
V: TRBV5-3
size: .
D: TRBD1
CDR3: CARSPGTGNNSPLHF
DNA: TGTGCCAGAAGCCCTGGGACAGGGAACAATTCACCCCTCCACTTT

J: TRBJ2-5
V: TRBV28
size: few
D: TRBD2
CDR3: CASSRRGKGAETQYF
DNA: TGTGCCAGCAGCCGGCGGGGGAAGGGTGCAGAGACCCAGTACTTC

J: TRBJ2-5
V: TRBV30
size: .
D: TRBD1
CDR3: CAWSGGQGVRETQYF
DNA: TGTGCCTGGAGTGGGGGGCAGGGGGTTAGGGAGACCCAGTACTTC

J: TRBJ2-6
V: TRBV5-1
size: .
D: .
CDR3: CASSLPAGQGGTGANVLTF
DNA: TGCGCCAGCAGCTTGCCCGCGGGGCAGGGGGGAACCGGGGCCAACGTCCTGACTTTC

J: TRBJ1-2
V: TRBV5-6
size: .
D: TRBD1
CDR3: CASSLEWTGETF
DNA: TGTGCCAGCAGCTTGGAATGGACAGGAGAAACCTTC

J: TRBJ2-7
V: TRBV28
size: few
D: TRBD2
CDR3: CASLGRDEQYF
DNA: TGTGCCAGCCTGGGGAGGGACGAGCAGTACTTC

J: TRBJ1-4
V: TRBV28
size: .
D: .
CDR3: CASSLTGPNEKLFF
DNA: TGTGCCAGCAGCCTTACAGGCCCTAATGAAAAACTGTTTTTT

J: TRBJ2-7
V: TRBV6-5
size: .
D: .
CDR3: CASSYGGAWDYEQYF
DNA: TGTGCCAGCAGTTACGGGGGGGCGTGGGACTACGAGCAGTACTTC

J: TRBJ2-3
V: TRBV21-1
size: many
D: .
CDR3: CASSKALCRAGEKRRTDTQYF
DNA: TGTGCCAGCAGCAAAGCGCTTTGTAGAGCGGGAGAAAAAAGAAGGACAGATACGCAGTATTTT

J: TRBJ2-7
V: TRBV5-5
size: .
D: TRBD2
CDR3: CASSLGLAGTYEQYF
DNA: TGTGCCAGCAGCTTGGGACTAGCGGGCACCTACGAGCAGTACTTC

J: TRBJ1-1
V: TRBV28
size: .
D: .
CDR3: CASSRAGGNAEAFF
DNA: TGTGCCAGCAGTAGGGCGGGGGGCAATGCTGAAGCTTTCTTT

J: TRBJ2-5
V: TRBV7-7
size: .
D: TRBD1
CDR3: CASSLRYPIGQGKETQYF
DNA: TGTGCTAGCAGCCTCAGATACCCTATCGGACAGGGAAAAGAGACCCAGTACTTC

J: TRBJ1-6
V: TRBV7-8
size: .
D: TRBD1
CDR3: CASSPRGVRSPLHF
DNA: TGTGCCAGCAGCCCCAGGGGGGTTAGATCACCCCTCCACTTT

J: TRBJ2-2
V: TRBV19
size: .
D: .
CDR3: CASSYNRRVIPGELFF
DNA: TGTGCCAGTAGTTACAACAGGCGGGTGATCCCCGGGGAGCTGTTTTTT

J: TRBJ2-7
V: TRBV4-1
size: .
D: TRBD1
CDR3: CASSPGTGGVYEQYF
DNA: TGCGCCAGCAGCCCAGGGACAGGGGGGGTCTACGAGCAGTACTTC

J: TRBJ2-2
V: TRBV5-5
size: .
D: .
CDR3: CASSLTVGLASHHELFF
DNA: TGTGCCAGCAGCTTGACAGTCGGGTTAGCCTCGCACCACGAGCTGTTTTTT

J: TRBJ2-1
V: TRBV11-2
size: .
D: .
CDR3: CASSSRQGWDNEQFF
DNA: TGTGCCAGCAGCTCCCGCCAGGGGTGGGACAATGAGCAGTTCTTC

J: TRBJ1-1
V: TRBV27
size: .
D: .
CDR3: CASSYGRGNTEAFF
DNA: TGTGCCAGCAGCTACGGGCGGGGGAACACTGAAGCTTTCTTT

J: TRBJ2-3
V: TRBV5-1
size: .
D: TRBD2
CDR3: CASSPSGLTDTQYF
DNA: TGCGCCAGCAGCCCTAGCGGTCTCACAGATACGCAGTATTTT

J: TRBJ1-2
V: TRBV7-2
size: .
D: TRBD1
CDR3: CASSSQGAVYGYTF
DNA: TGTGCCAGCAGCTCGCAGGGGGCGGTCTATGGCTACACCTTC

J: TRBJ2-5
V: TRBV7-9
size: .
D: TRBD2
CDR3: CASSFTSGGGTQYF
DNA: TGTGCCAGCAGCTTCACTAGCGGGGGAGGGACCCAGTACTTC

J: TRBJ1-1
V: TRBV19
size: .
D: TRBD1
CDR3: CASSYGTVETEAFF
DNA: TGTGCCAGTAGTTACGGGACAGTCGAAACTGAAGCTTTCTTT

J: TRBJ1-5
V: TRBV7-8
size: .
D: .
CDR3: CASSAQGGGRNQPQHF
DNA: TGTGCCAGCAGCGCACAGGGAGGGGGTCGCAATCAGCCCCAGCATTTT

J: TRBJ2-5
V: TRBV27
size: once
D: .
CDR3: CASRRYREQETQYF
DNA: TGTGCCAGCAGGCGCTACAGAGAACAAGAGACCCAGTACTTC

J: TRBJ1-6
V: TRBV6-1
size: few
D: .
CDR3: CASSELPGNSPLHF
DNA: TGTGCCAGCAGTGAACTCCCAGGGAATTCACCCCTCCACTTT

J: TRBJ2-7
V: TRBV7-2
size: .
D: .
CDR3: CASSKGWGSYEQYF
DNA: TGTGCCAGCAGTAAGGGGTGGGGCTCCTACGAGCAGTACTTC

J: TRBJ1-2
V: TRBV10-3
size: .
D: .
CDR3: CAIRPETAGGYTF
DNA: TGTGCCATCAGACCCGAGACGGCGGGTGGCTACACCTTC

J: TRBJ2-3
V: TRBV5-4
size: .
D: TRBD2
CDR3: CASSLGTGGGTDTQYF
DNA: TGTGCCAGCAGCTTAGGAACGGGGGGGGGCACAGATACGCAGTATTTT

J: TRBJ2-2
V: TRBV11-3
size: .
D: .
CDR3: CASSLDPRAGELFF
DNA: TGTGCCAGCAGCTTAGATCCCAGGGCCGGGGAGCTGTTTTTT

J: TRBJ2-2
V: TRBV19
size: .
D: TRBD1
CDR3: CASSIQGATGELFF
DNA: TGTGCCAGTAGTATTCAGGGGGCGACCGGGGAGCTGTTTTTT

J: TRBJ1-4
V: TRBV2
size: few
D: .
CDR3: CASSEASAGNEKLFF
DNA: TGTGCCAGCAGTGAAGCGTCGGCGGGGAATGAAAAACTGTTTTTT

J: TRBJ2-7
V: TRBV5-1
size: many
D: .
CDR3: CASSFGDLSYEQYF
DNA: TGCGCCAGCAGCTTCGGAGACCTCTCCTACGAGCAGTACTTC

J: TRBJ2-5
V: TRBV30
size: once
D: .
CDR3: CACADQETQYF
DNA: TGTGCCTGCGCCGACCAAGAGACCCAGTACTTC

J: TRBJ2-6
V: TRBV10-1
size: .
D: .
CDR3: CASSDGGANVLTF
DNA: TGCGCCAGCAGTGATGGAGGGGCCAACGTCCTGACTTTC

J: TRBJ2-7
V: TRBV28
size: many
D: .
CDR3: CASRDTNPYEQYF
DNA: TGTGCCAGCAGGGACACCAATCCCTACGAGCAGTACTTC